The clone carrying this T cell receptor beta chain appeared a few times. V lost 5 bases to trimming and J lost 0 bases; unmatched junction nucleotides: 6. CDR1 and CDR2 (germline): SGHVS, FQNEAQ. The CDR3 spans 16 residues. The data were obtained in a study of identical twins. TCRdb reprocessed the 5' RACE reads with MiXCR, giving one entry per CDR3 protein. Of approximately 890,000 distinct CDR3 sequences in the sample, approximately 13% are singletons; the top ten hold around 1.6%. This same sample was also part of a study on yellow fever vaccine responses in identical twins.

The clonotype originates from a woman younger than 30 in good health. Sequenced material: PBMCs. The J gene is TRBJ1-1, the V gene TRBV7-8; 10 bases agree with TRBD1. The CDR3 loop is CASSRGQGSLNTEAFF. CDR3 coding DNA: TGTGCCAGCAGCCGGGGACAGGGGTCCTTGAACACTGAAGCTTTCTTT.